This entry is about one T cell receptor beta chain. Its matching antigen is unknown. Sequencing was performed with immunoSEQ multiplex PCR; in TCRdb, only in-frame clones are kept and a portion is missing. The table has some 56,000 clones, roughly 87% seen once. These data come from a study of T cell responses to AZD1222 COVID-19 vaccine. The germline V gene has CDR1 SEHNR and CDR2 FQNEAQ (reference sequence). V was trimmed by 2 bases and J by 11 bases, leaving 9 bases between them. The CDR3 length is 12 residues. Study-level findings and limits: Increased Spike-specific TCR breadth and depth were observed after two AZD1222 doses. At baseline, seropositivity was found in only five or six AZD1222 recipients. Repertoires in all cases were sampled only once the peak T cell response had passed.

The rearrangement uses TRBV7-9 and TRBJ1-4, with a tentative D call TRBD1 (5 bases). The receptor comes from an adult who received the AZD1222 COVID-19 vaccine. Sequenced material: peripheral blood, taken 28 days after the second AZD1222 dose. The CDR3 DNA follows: TGTGCCAGCAGCTTATCCCGGGGGAAACTGTTTTTT. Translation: CASSLSRGKLFF.